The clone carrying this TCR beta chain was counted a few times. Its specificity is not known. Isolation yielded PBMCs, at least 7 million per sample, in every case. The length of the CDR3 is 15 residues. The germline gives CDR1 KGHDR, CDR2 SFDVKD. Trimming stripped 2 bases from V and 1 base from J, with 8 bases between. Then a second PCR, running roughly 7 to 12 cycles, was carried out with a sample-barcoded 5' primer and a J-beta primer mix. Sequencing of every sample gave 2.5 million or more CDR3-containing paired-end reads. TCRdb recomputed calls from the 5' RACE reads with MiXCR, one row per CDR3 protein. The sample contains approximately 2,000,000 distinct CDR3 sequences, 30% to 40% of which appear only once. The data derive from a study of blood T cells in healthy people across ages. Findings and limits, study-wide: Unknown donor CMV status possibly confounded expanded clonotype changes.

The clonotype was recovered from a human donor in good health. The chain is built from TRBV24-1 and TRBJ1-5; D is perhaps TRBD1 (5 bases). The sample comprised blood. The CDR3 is CATSDSRDSNQPQHF. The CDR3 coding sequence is TGTGCCACCAGTGATTCCCGGGACAGCAATCAGCCCCAGCATTTT.